The entry that follows covers one T cell receptor beta chain sequence. Specified time point: pretreatment peripheral blood. Between 1 and 8 samples, pretreatment and on-treatment, were given by each patient. The sample belongs to a study of PD-L1 blockade in urothelial cancer. Profiled with immunoSEQ multiplex PCR; TCRdb holds only in-frame clones, not every one. The sample includes 30,000 to 50,000 clones, 90% to 95% of them seen just once. CDR1 is SGHRS and CDR2 is YFSETQ in the germline V gene. There are 13 residues in the CDR3. Trimming took 0 bases from V and 4 from J, leaving 7 bases between them.

The sequencing here drew on PBMCs, taken around atezolizumab (anti-PD-L1) treatment. The source is a woman aged 60-75 years with urothelial cancer. V usage is TRBV5-1 and J usage is TRBJ1-2, with D possibly matching TRBD1 (5 bases). CDR3 bases: TGCGCCAGCAGCTTGGACAGGCGCTATGGCTACACCTTC. Amino acids: CASSLDRRYGYTF.